Listed below are T cell receptor beta chains from one sample, sequenced in a study of CD8 T cells in Susac syndrome. Each CDR3 protein gets one entry after TCRdb re-called the immunoSEQ multiplex PCR reads with MiXCR. The sample has about 280,000 distinct CDR3 sequences; about 85% are singletons. Sequences were obtained from CD8+ T cells from PBMCs. All receptors come from a human donor with multiple sclerosis. CDR3s include the opening cysteine and the closing phenylalanine or tryptophan. D genes are given only for firm matches. Clone size is not always given. Where it is, it says once, few, many or a class for expanded clones.

NA	TRBV6-5	TRBJ2-7	NA	CASSRDWGSYEQYF	TGTGCCAGCAGTCGGGACTGGGGGTCCTACGAGCAGTACTTC
NA	TRBV6-2/TRBV6-3	TRBJ1-2	NA	CASSYSTGSNYGYTF	TGTGCCAGCAGTTACTCGACCGGATCTAACTATGGCTACACCTTC
NA	TRBV7-9	TRBJ2-7	NA	CASSLGGFEEQYF	TGTGCCAGCAGCTTAGGAGGGTTTGAAGAGCAGTACTTC
NA	TRBV2	TRBJ2-1	TRBD2	CASSEAVRLAGHEQFF	TGTGCCAGCAGTGAAGCTGTTAGGCTAGCGGGCCATGAGCAGTTCTTC
NA	TRBV27	TRBJ1-1	NA	CASSYLDSQTEAFF	TGTGCCAGCAGTTACCTGGACAGCCAGACTGAAGCTTTCTTT
NA	TRBV9	TRBJ2-5	NA	CASSDTGFPRKETQYF	TGTGCCAGCAGTGACACGGGTTTCCCAAGGAAGGAGACCCAGTACTTC
NA	TRBV28	TRBJ2-5	NA	CASSMEGGAQETQYF	TGTGCCAGCAGTATGGAGGGAGGAGCTCAAGAGACCCAGTACTTC
NA	TRBV4-1	TRBJ1-1	TRBD1	CASSPQGAPGTEAFF	TGCGCCAGCAGCCCCCAGGGGGCGCCGGGAACTGAAGCTTTCTTT
NA	TRBV18	TRBJ2-1	TRBD1	CASSLSGTGKYNEQFF	TGTGCCAGCTCACTCTCCGGGACAGGAAAATACAATGAGCAGTTCTTC
few	TRBV11-2	TRBJ2-7	TRBD2	CASSGGLAGGYEQYF	TGTGCCAGCAGCGGTGGACTAGCGGGGGGCTACGAGCAGTACTTC
NA	TRBV6-1	TRBJ1-5	NA	CASSEAIRSSNQPQHF	TGTGCCAGCAGTGAAGCAATCAGGAGTAGCAATCAGCCCCAGCATTTT
NA	TRBV28	TRBJ1-4	TRBD1	CASSSVTGARIANEKLFF	TGTGCCAGCAGTTCTGTGACAGGGGCCCGCATAGCTAATGAAAAACTGTTTTTT
NA	TRBV18	TRBJ2-7	NA	CASSSLRTDSYEQYF	TGTGCCAGCTCATCCCTGAGGACGGACTCCTACGAGCAGTACTTC
NA	TRBV18	TRBJ2-7	TRBD1	CASSPPKGAQTYEQYF	TGTGCCAGCTCACCACCGAAGGGGGCGCAGACCTACGAGCAGTACTTC
NA	TRBV12-3/TRBV12-4	TRBJ1-5	NA	CASSRDSTVSNQPQHF	TGTGCCAGCAGTAGAGACTCGACAGTTAGCAATCAGCCCCAGCATTTT
NA	TRBV27	TRBJ2-1	NA	CASRGLKGAGSNEQFF	TGTGCCAGCAGGGGGCTAAAGGGGGCCGGGAGTAATGAGCAGTTCTTC
NA	TRBV5-4	TRBJ2-2	TRBD1	CASSLTGVVTGELFF	TGTGCCAGCAGCTTGACAGGGGTGGTGACCGGGGAGCTGTTTTTT
once	TRBV11-2	TRBJ1-1	NA	CASSFGILGTEAFF	TGTGCCAGCAGCTTTGGGATTTTGGGGACTGAAGCTTTCTTT
NA	TRBV30	TRBJ2-1	NA	CAWSILGINEQFF	TGTGCCTGGAGTATCCTCGGGATCAATGAGCAGTTCTTC
NA	TRBV5-4	TRBJ1-2	NA	CASSLAGTTNYGYTF	TGTGCCAGCAGCTTGGCCGGCACTACTAACTATGGCTACACCTTC
few	TRBV10-3	TRBJ2-1	TRBD2	CAISGRGTSGYNEQFF	TGTGCCATCAGTGGGAGGGGGACTAGCGGATACAATGAGCAGTTCTTC
NA	TRBV30	TRBJ2-7	NA	CAWSKAGRTYEQYF	TGTGCCTGGAGTAAGGCAGGGAGAACCTACGAGCAGTACTTC
NA	TRBV13	TRBJ2-7	TRBD2	CASSQLAGGPREQYF	TGTGCCAGCAGTCAACTAGCGGGAGGTCCCCGGGAGCAGTACTTC
few	TRBV14	TRBJ2-7	NA	CASSGREPYEQYF	TGTGCCAGCAGCGGCCGAGAACCCTACGAGCAGTACTTC
NA	TRBV7-9	TRBJ2-7	NA	CASSETSYEQYF	TGTGCCAGCAGCGAGACTTCCTACGAGCAGTACTTC
NA	TRBV9	TRBJ1-2	TRBD1	CASSGLMTGKGGYTF	TGTGCCAGCAGCGGCCTGATGACAGGGAAGGGCGGCTACACCTTC